This T cell receptor (beta chain) stems from a study of T-cell memory formation after mild COVID-19. Background on the study: For the most part, TCR clusters were specific to one donor.

With constant-segment primers, 5'RACE yielded cDNA libraries of TCR alpha and TCR beta that carried sample barcodes and UMIs. TCRdb reprocessed the 5' RACE reads via MiXCR and lists one record per CDR3 protein. The data show tens of thousands of distinct CDR3 sequences, around 27% seen once. The CDR3 totals 16 residues. Between the trimmed V and J ends, which lost 1 base and 1 base, there was a span of 12 bases. Germline V lookup: CDR1 SGHVS, CDR2 FNYEAQ. As concerns this clonotype: Its matching antigen is unknown.

Overall study findings and caveats: The study found contracting CD4+ clones mainly in CM and EM and contracting CD8+ clones in EMRA. Clones shrinking between day 15 and 85 showed a balanced CD4/CD8 split, and those that grew later tilted toward CD4+.

This rearrangement joins TRBV7-6 to TRBJ2-3; D gene uncertain. Input material: PBMCs or a T cell subset sorted from them (not recorded which). The source of this sequence is a man aged 18 to 30 who had mild COVID-19 (a few samples of this study predate the infection). Cell type and time point are not known. CDR3 protein: CASSLVRSRRTDTQYF. The DNA of the CDR3 is TGTGCCAGCAGCTTAGTAAGGTCTCGGCGCACAGATACGCAGTATTTT. Complete variable domain (other parts from reference TRBV7-6 and TRBJ2-3): GAGVSQSPRYKVTKRGQDVALRCDPISGHVSLYWYRQALGQGPEFLTYFNYEAQQDKSGLPNDRFSAERPEGSISTLTIQRTEQRDSAMYRCASSLVRSRRTDTQYFGPGTRLTVL.